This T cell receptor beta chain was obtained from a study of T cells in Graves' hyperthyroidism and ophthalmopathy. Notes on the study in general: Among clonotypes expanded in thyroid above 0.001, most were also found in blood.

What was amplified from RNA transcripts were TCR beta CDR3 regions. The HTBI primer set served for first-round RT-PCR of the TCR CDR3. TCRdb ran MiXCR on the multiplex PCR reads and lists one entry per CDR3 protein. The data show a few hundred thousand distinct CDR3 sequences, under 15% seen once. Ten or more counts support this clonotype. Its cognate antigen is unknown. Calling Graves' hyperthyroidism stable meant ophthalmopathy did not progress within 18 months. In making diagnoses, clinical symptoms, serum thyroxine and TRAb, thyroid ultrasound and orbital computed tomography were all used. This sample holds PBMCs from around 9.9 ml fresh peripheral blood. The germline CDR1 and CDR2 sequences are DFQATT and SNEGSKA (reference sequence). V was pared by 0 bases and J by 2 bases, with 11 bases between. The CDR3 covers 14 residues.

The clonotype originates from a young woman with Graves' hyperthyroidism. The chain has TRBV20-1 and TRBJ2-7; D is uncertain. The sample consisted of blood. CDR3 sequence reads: CSARDLGLAYEQYF. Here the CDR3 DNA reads TGCAGTGCTAGAGATCTAGGCCTAGCCTACGAGCAGTACTTC.